The clone carrying this TCR beta chain showed up just a few times. Its matching antigen is unknown. Other DNA sequences in this specimen translate into the identical CDR3. The data originate from a study of metastatic and nonmetastatic thyroid tumors. Findings and limits, study-wide: In blood and tumor, TCR beta diversity was reportedly significantly higher in malignant thyroid tumors than in benign nodules.

In the original workflow: Differences in CDR3 between clinicopathological groups were drawn on to build a classifier intended to discriminate distant-metastatic papillary thyroid cancer patients. TCRdb re-called clones from the PCR reads using MiXCR. The V and J calls were not made by the authors but by TCRdb's processing. Among 15,000 to 19,000 clones listed, about 3.7% were seen once. CDR1 and CDR2 from the germline V gene are DFQATT and SNEGSKA (reference sequence). This CDR3 contains 15 residues. Trimming took off 0 bases at V and 2 bases at J, with 13 bases between the two ends. Every patient was untreated before thyroid surgery.

This clonotype was sampled from a female donor with papillary thyroid cancer or a benign thyroid nodule (not recorded which). Some clones in this sample may be carry-over from other donors' samples. This chain uses TRBV20-1 with TRBJ1-1; TRBD1 is a possible D gene (5 bases). Material: tumor tissue. The CDR3 loop is CSARDPGRSNTEAFF. DNA of the CDR3: TGCAGTGCTAGAGACCCGGGACGTTCTAACACTGAAGCTTTCTTT.